This T cell receptor beta chain derives from a study of blood T cell repertoires in COVID-19. Background on the study: Sources were T cells, B-cell-depleted T cells, or PBMCs; the material itself was cDNA or gDNA.

The participants were between about 18 and 90 years old and came from some 25 US areas. The study assigned cohorts using participant-reported clinical history. Recovered status applied to Cohort 3 donors who had two consecutive negative PCRs. It also applied to those with clearance or with symptom resolution. CDR3 length: 17 amino acids. The germline gives CDR1 LGHNA, CDR2 YNFKEQ. Trimming pared 0 bases from V and 0 bases from J, leaving 12 bases between. Assay: immunoSEQ multiplex PCR; the TCRdb copy retains only in-frame clones and omits some. The profile shows about 250,000 clones, 86% of them singletons.

The rearrangement joins TRBV4-2 to TRBJ1-5; D not certain. Sequenced sample: PBMCs or T cells enriched from blood (not recorded which). The clonotype originates from a man aged 35-49 years who had recovered from COVID-19. The CDR3 reads CASSQDNWADSNQPQHF. Here the CDR3 DNA reads TGTGCCAGCAGCCAAGACAATTGGGCAGATAGCAATCAGCCCCAGCATTTT.